This T cell receptor beta chain is from a study of beta chain features in type 1 diabetes. Regarding the study as a whole: In type 1 diabetes patients, VDJ junctions had fewer insertions; deletions at these junctions were more frequent. Moderately but significantly shorter TCRB CDR3s were found in Type 1 diabetes patients in all four CD4+ subsets. Over-representation of high TCR-expressing cells was a possible consequence of cDNA sequencing.

The CDR3 is made up of 12 amino acids. V was shortened by 5 bases and J by 0 bases, with 5 bases between the two germline ends. Looked up from germline, CDR1 is MDHEN and CDR2 is SYDVKM. The entirety of the isolated RNA underwent reverse transcription, so expressed TCRB transcripts were sequenced. Libraries were prepared by immunoSEQ multiplex PCR; TCRdb keeps only in-frame clonotypes and omits some of them. In the table there are about 47,000 clones, approximately 40% of which are singletons. Worth noting for this clone: Its target is unknown.

The V call is TRBV28, the J call TRBJ2-7; no clear D gene. The clonotype comes from a man aged 30-40 years with type 1 diabetes. Sequencing was performed on stem cell memory CD4+ T cells from blood. The chain's CDR3 is CASSQSSYEQYF. The CDR3 region has the DNA TGTGCCAGCAGTCAATCCTCCTACGAGCAGTACTTC.